The rows below give T cell receptor beta chains drawn from one sample of a study of blood T cell repertoires in COVID-19. Here immunoSEQ multiplex PCR was the method, and the copy in TCRdb shows in-frame clones only, minus some. Here the sample spans hundreds of thousands of clones, about 90% being singletons. The sample consisted of PBMCs or T cells enriched from blood (not recorded which). The receptors derive from a man aged 35-49 years in a cohort exposed to, infected with or recovered from COVID-19 (not recorded which). Each CDR3 is given with its conserved first and last residue. D genes are given only for firm matches. The size of a clone is reported for some rows only, either as once, few or many, or as a class for expanded clones.

TRBJ2-7,once,TRBD2,TRBV3-1/TRBV3-2,TGTGCCAGCAGCCAAGATTCTTGGCTAGCGGGACCCTACGAGCAGTACTTC,CASSQDSWLAGPYEQYF
TRBJ1-1,-,TRBD1,TRBV9,TGTGCCAGCAGCTCAGGACAGGGGGCCACTGAAGCTTTCTTT,CASSSGQGATEAFF
TRBJ2-7,-,-,TRBV19,TGTGCCAGTAGTATAGACAGGGACACCTACGAGCAGTACTTC,CASSIDRDTYEQYF
TRBJ2-6,-,-,TRBV25-1,TGTGCCAGCAGTGAATATTTGGGGGGCTCTGGGGCCAACGTCCTGACTTTC,CASSEYLGGSGANVLTF
TRBJ1-1,-,-,TRBV19,TGTGCCAGTAGTGAACAGGGAGGGGGTGAAGCTTTCTTT,CASSEQGGGEAFF
TRBJ1-5,-,-,TRBV28,TGTGCCAGCAGTGTACTTGGCCCGGCGGTTAAGTATAGCAATCAGCCCCAGCATTTT,CASSVLGPAVKYSNQPQHF
TRBJ1-5,once,-,TRBV28,TGTGCCAGCACCAAGGACAGCAAGCAGCCCCAGCATTTT,CASTKDSKQPQHF
TRBJ2-1,-,TRBD2,TRBV10-1,TGCGCCAGCAGTGCCCTAGCGGGAGCAACGTTCTTC,CASSALAGATFF
TRBJ1-1,-,TRBD1,TRBV7-2,TGTGCCAGCAGCTCATACAGGGGGGGAGATGAAGCTTTCTTT,CASSSYRGGDEAFF
TRBJ1-2,-,-,TRBV5-4,TGTGCCAGCAGCCCTGGGCCAAGCCCCGAGAGCTATGGCTACACCTTC,CASSPGPSPESYGYTF
TRBJ1-1,few,TRBD1,TRBV5-1,TGCGCCAGCAGCCCGCGACAGGGAAAAGCTTTCTTT,CASSPRQGKAFF
TRBJ2-2,-,TRBD2,TRBV19,TGTGCCGTGCAGGGACTAGCGGGAGCGGGCACCGGGGAGCTGTTTTTT,CAVQGLAGAGTGELFF
TRBJ2-7,-,TRBD2,TRBV27,TGTGCCAGCAGTCCCCGGGGCCCACGAATATTTAGCGGGAGAACTTCCTACGAGCAGTACTTC,CASSPRGPRIFSGRTSYEQYF
TRBJ2-3,-,TRBD1,TRBV29-1,TGCAGCGTTGCCCCTACAGGGGGCACAGATACGCAGTATTTT,CSVAPTGGTDTQYF
TRBJ1-5,few,-,TRBV3-1/TRBV3-2,TGTGCCAGCAGCCAAACGACAGACAATCAGCCCCAGCATTTT,CASSQTTDNQPQHF
TRBJ1-1,-,-,TRBV5-4,TGTGCCAGCAGCTTGGACAGCTCTGAAGCTTTCTTT,CASSLDSSEAFF
TRBJ1-5,few,TRBD1,TRBV19,TGTGCCAGTAGTACCGACCCGGGACAGGGTGGGATAAGGGGCAATCAGCCCCAGCATTTT,CASSTDPGQGGIRGNQPQHF
TRBJ2-1,-,TRBD2,TRBV7-9,TGTGCCAGCAGAGCGAGCGGGAGCTCCTACAATGAGCAGTTCTTC,CASRASGSSYNEQFF
TRBJ2-3,-,-,TRBV18,TGTGCCAGCTCACAGGGGTTAACTAGCACAGATACGCAGTATTTT,CASSQGLTSTDTQYF